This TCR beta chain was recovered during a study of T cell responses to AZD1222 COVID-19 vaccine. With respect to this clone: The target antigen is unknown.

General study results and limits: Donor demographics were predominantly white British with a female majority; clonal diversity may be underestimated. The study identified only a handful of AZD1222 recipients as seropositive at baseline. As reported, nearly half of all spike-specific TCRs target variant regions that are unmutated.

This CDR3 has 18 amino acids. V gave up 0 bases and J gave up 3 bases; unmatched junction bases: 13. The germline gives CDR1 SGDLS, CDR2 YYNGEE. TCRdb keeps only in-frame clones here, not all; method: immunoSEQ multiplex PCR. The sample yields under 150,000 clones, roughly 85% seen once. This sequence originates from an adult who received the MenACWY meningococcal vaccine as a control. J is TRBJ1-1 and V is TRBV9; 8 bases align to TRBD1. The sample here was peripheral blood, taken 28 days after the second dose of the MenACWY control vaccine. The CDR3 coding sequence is TGTGCCAGCAGCGTAGCAGGGGGCAAACCTGGGCCCGACACTGAAGCTTTCTTT. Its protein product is CASSVAGGKPGPDTEAFF. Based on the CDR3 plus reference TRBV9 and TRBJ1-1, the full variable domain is DSGVTQTPKHLITATGQRVTLRCSPRSGDLSVYWYQQSLDQGLQFLIQYYNGEERAKGNILERFSAQQFPDLHSELNLSSLELGDSALYFCASSVAGGKPGPDTEAFFGQGTRLTVV.